The source of this T cell receptor (beta chain) is a study of blood T cell repertoires in COVID-19. Sequencing used immunoSEQ multiplex PCR; TCRdb keeps in-frame clones, though not all of them. Of hundreds of thousands of clones listed, approximately 90% are singletons. The germline V gene has CDR1 SEHNR and CDR2 FQNEAQ (reference sequence). CDR3 length equals 15 residues. The V gene lost 3 bases and the J gene lost 7 bases, with 16 bases spanning the gap. The sequenced sample consisted of PBMCs or T cells enriched from blood (not recorded which). This sequence originates from a middle-aged man who had recovered from COVID-19. The chain uses TRBV7-9 and TRBJ2-1; TRBD2 is a possible D gene (6 bases). CDR3 in amino acids: CASSFRGGTWNEQFF. As DNA, the CDR3 is TGTGCCAGCAGCTTCCGGGGAGGTACTTGGAATGAGCAGTTCTTC.